The next 15 T cell receptor beta chains were all read from a single sample in a study of blood T cell repertoires in COVID-19. Libraries were prepared by immunoSEQ multiplex PCR; TCRdb keeps only in-frame clonotypes and omits some of them. The profile shows roughly 150,000 clones, approximately 91% of them singletons. Sequenced input: peripheral blood. The origin of the receptors is a man aged 18 to 35 with COVID-19, enrolled during active disease.

The J gene is TRBJ1-3, the V gene TRBV6-5, with unresolved D. In germline, CDR1 is MNHEY, CDR2 SVGAGI. V lost 4 bases, J lost 1 base, and 8 bases lay in between. This CDR3 contains 14 residues. The CDR3: CASSSVPSGNTIYF. As DNA, the CDR3 is TGTGCCAGCAGTTCAGTTCCGTCTGGAAACACCATATATTTT.

The chain recombines TRBV7-8 with TRBJ2-2; the match to TRBD1 covers 11 bases. The V and J ends lost 6 bases and 4 bases, in that order; junction bases with no gene match: 7. Germline CDR1 SGHVS, CDR2 FQNEAQ. The CDR3 is 16 residues long. The CDR3 reads CASRPGQGAVTGELFF. CDR3 in DNA: TGTGCCAGCAGACCCGGACAGGGGGCGGTCACCGGGGAGCTGTTTTTT.

V usage is TRBV27 and J usage is TRBJ1-1; possibly TRBD1 for D (5 bases). V lost 3 bases to trimming and J lost 0 bases, with 11 bases between them. The CDR3 is made up of 15 amino acids. Germline CDR1 is MNHEY and CDR2 is SMNVEV (reference sequence). CDR3 residues: CASSFLPGLNTEAFF. CDR3 coding DNA: TGTGCCAGCAGTTTCCTCCCAGGGCTGAACACTGAAGCTTTCTTT.

The CDR3 nucleotides read TGTGCCAGCAGTTACCCCCGGGAACCGGGAGGCGGTGAGCAGTTCTTC. It yields the protein CASSYPREPGGGEQFF. The chain links TRBV6-6 to TRBJ2-1; 7 bases are shared with TRBD2. The J segment lost 9 bases and the V segment lost 2 bases, leaving 13 bases of the junction unmatched. The CDR3 has 16 residues. Germline V gene lookup returns CDR1 MNHNY and CDR2 SVGAGI (reference sequence).

The V and J genes are TRBV20-1 and TRBJ2-7, with a weak D call TRBD1 (6 bases). The V end lost 6 bases, the J end lost 4 bases, and 10 bases lay between the germline ends. The CDR3 has 11 amino acids. Germline lookup yields CDR1 DFQATT and CDR2 SNEGSKA (reference sequence). The CDR3 region has the DNA TGCAGTGCCTTGGACAGTTACGAGCAGTACTTC. Residues: CSALDSYEQYF.

The rearrangement links TRBV9 to TRBJ1-5; D unresolved. The CDR3 has 15 amino acids. Germline CDR1 is SGDLS and CDR2 is YYNGEE. V was shortened by 5 bases and J by 0 bases, with 12 bases between the two germline ends. The CDR3 is CASSETGNSNQPQHF. The DNA for the CDR3 is TGTGCCAGCAGTGAGACGGGGAATAGCAATCAGCCCCAGCATTTT.

This sequence joins TRBV7-2 and TRBJ1-5, with a possible D match to TRBD1 (6 bases). The CDR3 consists of 15 residues. Trimming left V 5 bases short and J 0 bases short, with 11 bases between. CDR1 is SGHTA and CDR2 is FQGNSA in the germline V gene. CDR3 nucleotides: TGTGCCAGCAGCCCAGGGGCATTTAGCAATCAGCCCCAGCATTTT. Protein sequence: CASSPGAFSNQPQHF.

The DNA of the CDR3 is TGTGCCAGCAGCCAAGGAGCGGACGGAAAAAGCCGGTACAATGAGCAGTTCTTC. Translating gives CASSQGADGKSRYNEQFF. The chain links TRBV14 to TRBJ2-1; D may be TRBD2 (5 bases). There are 18 residues in the CDR3. CDR1 and CDR2 (germline): SGHDN, FVKESK. V lost 1 base, J lost 4 bases, and 20 bases lay in between. Together with reference TRBV14 and TRBJ2-1, the CDR3 gives the full variable domain: EAGVTQFPSHSVIEKGQTVTLRCDPISGHDNLYWYRRVMGKEIKFLLHFVKESKQDESGMPNNRFLAERTGGTYSTLKVQPAELEDSGVYFCASSQGADGKSRYNEQFFGPGTRLTVL.

CDR3 region: CASSLASGSYEQYF. For the CDR3, the DNA is TGTGCCAGCAGCTTAGCTAGCGGGAGTTACGAGCAGTACTTC. The chain is built from TRBV7-8 and TRBJ2-7; the match to TRBD2 covers 9 bases. The length of the CDR3 is 14 residues. The J segment lost 4 bases and the V segment lost 0 bases, leaving 1 base of the junction unmatched. Germline loops: CDR1 SGHVS, CDR2 FQNEAQ.

This chain uses TRBV28 with TRBJ1-3; D ambiguous. The CDR3 is made up of 13 amino acids. Germline CDR1 reads MDHEN; CDR2 reads SYDVKM. The V end lost 5 bases, the J end lost 2 bases, and 7 bases lay between the germline ends. The DNA of the CDR3 is TGTGCCAGCAGTCCCCCGGCTGGAAACACCATATATTTT. Translating it yields CASSPPAGNTIYF.

This sequence joins TRBV19 and TRBJ1-3; D uncertain. The CDR3 covers 15 residues. Germline values: CDR1 LNHDA, CDR2 SQIVND (reference sequence). V was clipped by 5 bases and J by 0 bases, with 11 bases between them. CDR3 in DNA: TGTGCCAGTAGTTATTCTCCTTACTCTGGAAACACCATATATTTT. It specifies CASSYSPYSGNTIYF. Full variable domain (rest looked up from reference TRBV19 and TRBJ1-3): DGGITQSPKYLFRKEGQNVTLSCEQNLNHDAMYWYRQDPGQGLRLIYYSQIVNDFQKGDIAEGYSVSREKKESFPLTVTSAQKNPTAFYLCASSYSPYSGNTIYFGEGSWLTVV.

This clone has only one observation. As DNA, the CDR3 is TGCGCCAGCAGCCAAGATTGGCTAGCGGGAGCCTTAACCTACGAGCAGTACTTC. Amino acids: CASSQDWLAGALTYEQYF. This chain links TRBV4-1 with TRBJ2-7; 10 bases align to TRBD2. Germline CDR1 is MGHRA and CDR2 is YSYEKL. The CDR3 loop spans 18 amino acids. V shed 0 bases and J 2 bases; nucleotides not matched to a gene: 10.

The genes are TRBV27 and TRBJ2-7; 8 nucleotides agree with TRBD2. CDR1 is MNHEY, CDR2 SMNVEV, per germline (reference sequence). V shed 8 bases, J shed 6 bases, and the junction held 15 bases outside the gene matches. The CDR3 is 15 amino acids. CDR3 in amino acids: CASGWRTGGQVEQYF. The CDR3 DNA is TGTGCCAGCGGTTGGCGAACGGGAGGGCAGGTCGAGCAGTACTTC.

This chain links TRBV7-2 with TRBJ2-7; TRBD2 aligns across 13 bases. Germline V lookup: CDR1 SGHTA, CDR2 FQGNSA. The CDR3 totals 19 residues. The trim removed 1 base at V and 0 bases at J, leaving 9 bases unmatched. The CDR3 loop reads CASSLVSGLAGFSSYEQYF. The CDR3 DNA sequence: TGTGCCAGCAGCTTAGTGTCGGGACTAGCGGGGTTTAGCTCCTACGAGCAGTACTTC. Drawing the rest from reference TRBV7-2 and TRBJ2-7, the complete variable domain is GAGVSQSPSNKVTEKGKDVELRCDPISGHTALYWYRQSLGQGLEFLIYFQGNSAPDKSGLPSDRFSAERTGGSVSTLTIQRTQQEDSAVYLCASSLVSGLAGFSSYEQYFGPGTRLTVT.

This chain links TRBV7-8 with TRBJ2-7, with D perhaps TRBD1 (6 bases). CDR1 is SGHVS, CDR2 FQNEAQ, per germline. The V end was cut by 7 bases, the J end by 2 bases, with 15 bases between. The CDR3 length is 14 residues. The CDR3 nucleotides read TGTGCCAGCACCCAACGGGACACCACCTACGAGCAGTACTTC. Translation gives CASTQRDTTYEQYF.